This T cell receptor (beta chain) was documented in a study of T cells in localized non-small cell lung cancer. This table comes from immunoSEQ multiplex PCR, and its TCRdb copy is limited to in-frame clones, with some not included. This table has approximately 83,000 clones, approximately 91% appearing once. Concerning this clone itself: Its antigen is not identified. Mismatch with germline at one junction end may stem from a read error.

The CDR3 covers 16 residues. Germline CDR1 reads SSHAT; CDR2 reads FNYEAQ (reference sequence). Findings and caveats of the study: Among the tissues sampled, uninvolved adjacent lung had the highest T cell clonality, above tumor. Heterogeneity cannot be ruled out, as sequencing used one tumor region only. There were a median around 60 of the top 100 tumor clones appearing in adjacent lung.

This TCR came from a woman aged 35 to 70 with stage II squamous cell lung carcinoma. The starting material was PBMCs, obtained before any cancer treatment. The V and J genes are TRBV7-7 and TRBJ2-5, with 10 bases fitting TRBD2. The CDR3 DNA follows: TGTGCTAGCAGCTTGGGGCTAGCGGGGGCCCAAGAGACCCAGTACTTC. This sequence encodes CASSLGLAGAQETQYF.